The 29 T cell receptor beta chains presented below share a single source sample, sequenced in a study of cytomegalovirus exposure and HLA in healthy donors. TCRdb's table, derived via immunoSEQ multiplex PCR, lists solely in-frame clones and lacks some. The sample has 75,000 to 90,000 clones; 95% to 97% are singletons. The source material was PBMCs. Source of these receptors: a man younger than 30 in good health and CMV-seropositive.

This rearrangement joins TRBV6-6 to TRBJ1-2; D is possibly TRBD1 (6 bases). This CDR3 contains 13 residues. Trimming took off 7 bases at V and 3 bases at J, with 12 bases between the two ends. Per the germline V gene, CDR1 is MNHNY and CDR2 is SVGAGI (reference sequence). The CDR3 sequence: CASIDRSDYGYTF. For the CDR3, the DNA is TGTGCCAGCATCGACAGGTCCGACTATGGCTACACCTTC.

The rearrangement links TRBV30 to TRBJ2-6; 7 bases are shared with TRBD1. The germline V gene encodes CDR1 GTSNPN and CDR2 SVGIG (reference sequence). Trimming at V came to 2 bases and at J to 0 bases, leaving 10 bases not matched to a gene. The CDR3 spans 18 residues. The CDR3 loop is CAWSPGQLRFSGANVLTF. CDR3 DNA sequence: TGTGCCTGGAGTCCGGGACAGCTTAGGTTCTCTGGGGCCAACGTCCTGACTTTC. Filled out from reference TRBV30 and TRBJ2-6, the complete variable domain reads SQTIHQWPATLVQPVGSPLSLECTVEGTSNPNLYWYRQAAGRGLQLLFYSVGIGQISSEVPQNLSASRPQDRQFILSSKKLLLSDSGFYLCAWSPGQLRFSGANVLTFGAGSRLTVL.

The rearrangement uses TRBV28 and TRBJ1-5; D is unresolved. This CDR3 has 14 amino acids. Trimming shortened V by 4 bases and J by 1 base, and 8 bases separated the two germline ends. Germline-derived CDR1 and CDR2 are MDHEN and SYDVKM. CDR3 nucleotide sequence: TGTGCCAGCAGTTCCTACCGGAGCAATCAGCCCCAGCATTTT. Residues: CASSSYRSNQPQHF.

In nucleotides, the CDR3 is TGTGCCAGCTCACCTCGGGAGGGTGGCACAGATACGCAGTATTTT. Its translation: CASSPREGGTDTQYF. The rearrangement uses TRBV18 and TRBJ2-3; 8 positions match TRBD2. The J segment lost 1 base and the V segment lost 3 bases, leaving 3 bases of the junction unmatched. This CDR3 spans 15 amino acids. The germline gives CDR1 KGHSH, CDR2 LQKENI. The complete variable domain, with remaining parts taken from reference TRBV18 and TRBJ2-3, reads NAGVMQNPRHLVRRRGQEARLRCSPMKGHSHVYWYRQLPEEGLKFMVYLQKENIIDESGMPKERFSAEFPKEGPSILRIQQVVRGDSAAYFCASSPREGGTDTQYFGPGTRLTVL.

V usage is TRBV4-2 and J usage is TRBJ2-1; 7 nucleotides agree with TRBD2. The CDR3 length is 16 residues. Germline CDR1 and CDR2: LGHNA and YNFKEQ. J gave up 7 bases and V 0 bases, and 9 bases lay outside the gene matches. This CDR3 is CASSQDFGGRTNEQFF. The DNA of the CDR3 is TGTGCCAGCAGCCAAGATTTCGGCGGGAGAACGAATGAGCAGTTCTTC.

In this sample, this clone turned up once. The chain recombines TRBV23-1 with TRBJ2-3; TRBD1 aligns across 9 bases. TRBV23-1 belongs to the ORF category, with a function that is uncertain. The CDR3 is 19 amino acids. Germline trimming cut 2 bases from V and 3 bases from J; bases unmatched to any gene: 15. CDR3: CASSQLRDRDLRSTDTQYF. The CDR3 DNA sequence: TGCGCCAGCAGTCAACTCCGGGACAGGGATCTTCGGAGTACAGATACGCAGTATTTT.

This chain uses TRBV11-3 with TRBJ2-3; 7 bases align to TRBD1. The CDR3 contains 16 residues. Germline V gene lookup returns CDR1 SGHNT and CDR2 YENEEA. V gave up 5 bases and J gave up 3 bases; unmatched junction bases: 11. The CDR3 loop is CASSRHTTRGTDTQYF. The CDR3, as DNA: TGTGCCAGCAGCCGCCACACCACCAGGGGGACAGATACGCAGTATTTT.

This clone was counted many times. CDR3 in amino acids: CASSPTGSVNTEAFF. CDR3 bases: TGTGCCAGCAGTCCCACAGGTTCGGTGAACACTGAAGCTTTCTTT. The gene calls are TRBV7-9 and TRBJ1-1; possible D gene TRBD1, 5 bases. The V and J ends lost 6 bases and 0 bases respectively, with 14 bases between them. CDR3 length: 15 residues. Germline-derived CDR1 and CDR2 are SEHNR and FQNEAQ (reference sequence).

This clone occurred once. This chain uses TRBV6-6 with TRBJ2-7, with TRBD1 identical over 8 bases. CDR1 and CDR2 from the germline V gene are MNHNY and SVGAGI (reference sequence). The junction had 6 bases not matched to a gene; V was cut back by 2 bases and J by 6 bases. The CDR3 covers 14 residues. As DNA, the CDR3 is TGTGCCAGCAGTTACCGCAAACAGGGGGTCGAGCAGTACTTC. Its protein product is CASSYRKQGVEQYF.

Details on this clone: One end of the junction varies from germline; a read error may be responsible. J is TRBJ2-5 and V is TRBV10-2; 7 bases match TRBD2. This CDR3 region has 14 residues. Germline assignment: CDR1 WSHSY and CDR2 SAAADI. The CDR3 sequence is CASRASGYQKTQYF. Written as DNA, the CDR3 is TGCGCCAGCAGGGCTAGCGGTTACCAAAAGACCCAGTACTTC.

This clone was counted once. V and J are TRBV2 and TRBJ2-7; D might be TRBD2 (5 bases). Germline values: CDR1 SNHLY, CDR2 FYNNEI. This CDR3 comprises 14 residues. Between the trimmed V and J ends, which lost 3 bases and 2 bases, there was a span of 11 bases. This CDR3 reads CASSDRGNTYEQYF. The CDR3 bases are TGTGCCAGCAGTGATCGGGGTAACACCTACGAGCAGTACTTC.

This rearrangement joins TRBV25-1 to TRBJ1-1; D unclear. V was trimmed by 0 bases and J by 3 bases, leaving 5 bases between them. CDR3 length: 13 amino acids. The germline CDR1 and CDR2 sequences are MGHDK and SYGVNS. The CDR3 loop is CASSEYGYTEAFF. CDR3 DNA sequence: TGTGCCAGCAGTGAATACGGGTACACTGAAGCTTTCTTT.

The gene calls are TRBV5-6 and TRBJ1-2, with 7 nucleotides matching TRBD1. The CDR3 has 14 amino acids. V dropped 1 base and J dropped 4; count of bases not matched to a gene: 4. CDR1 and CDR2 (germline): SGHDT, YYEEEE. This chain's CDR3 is CASSLKGASYGYTF. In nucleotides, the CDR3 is TGTGCCAGCAGCTTGAAGGGGGCCAGCTATGGCTACACCTTC.

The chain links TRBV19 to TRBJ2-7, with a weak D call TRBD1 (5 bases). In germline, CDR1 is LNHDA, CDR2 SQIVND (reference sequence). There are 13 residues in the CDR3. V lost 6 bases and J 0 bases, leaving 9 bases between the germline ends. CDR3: CASSHRGSYEQYF. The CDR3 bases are TGTGCCAGTAGCCATAGGGGCTCCTACGAGCAGTACTTC.

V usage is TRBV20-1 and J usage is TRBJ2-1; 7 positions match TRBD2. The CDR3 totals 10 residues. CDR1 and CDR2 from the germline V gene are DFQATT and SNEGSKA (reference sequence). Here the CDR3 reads CVGLENEQFF. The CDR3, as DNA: TGCGTTGGACTAGAAAATGAGCAGTTCTTC.

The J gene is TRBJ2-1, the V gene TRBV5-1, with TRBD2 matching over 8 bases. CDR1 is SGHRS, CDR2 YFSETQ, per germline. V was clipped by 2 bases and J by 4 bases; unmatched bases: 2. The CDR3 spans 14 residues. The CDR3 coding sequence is TGCGCCAGCAGCTTTAGCGGGATTTACAATGAGCAGTTCTTC. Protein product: CASSFSGIYNEQFF.

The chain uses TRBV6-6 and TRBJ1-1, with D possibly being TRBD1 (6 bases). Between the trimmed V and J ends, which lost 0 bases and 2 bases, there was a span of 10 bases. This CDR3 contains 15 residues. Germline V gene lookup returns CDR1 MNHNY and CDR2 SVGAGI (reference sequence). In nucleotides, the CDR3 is TGTGCCAGCAGTTACTCGCGGGGGCTAAACACTGAAGCTTTCTTT. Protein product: CASSYSRGLNTEAFF.

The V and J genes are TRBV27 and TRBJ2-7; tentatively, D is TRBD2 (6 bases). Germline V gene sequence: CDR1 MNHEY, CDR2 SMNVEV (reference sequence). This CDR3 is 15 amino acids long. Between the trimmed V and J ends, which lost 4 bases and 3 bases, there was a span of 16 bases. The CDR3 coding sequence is TGTGCCAGCAGTTGGGACTCGTCCTACTACTACGAGCAGTACTTC. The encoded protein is CASSWDSSYYYEQYF.

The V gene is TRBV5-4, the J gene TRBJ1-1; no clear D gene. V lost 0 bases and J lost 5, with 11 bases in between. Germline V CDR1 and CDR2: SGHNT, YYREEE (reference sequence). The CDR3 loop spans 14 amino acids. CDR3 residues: CASSLGPWETEAFF. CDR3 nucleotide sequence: TGTGCCAGCAGCTTGGGCCCCTGGGAGACTGAAGCTTTCTTT.

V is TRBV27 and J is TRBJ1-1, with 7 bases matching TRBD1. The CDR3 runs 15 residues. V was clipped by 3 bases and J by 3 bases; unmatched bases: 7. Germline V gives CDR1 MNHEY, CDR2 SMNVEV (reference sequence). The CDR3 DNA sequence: TGTGCCAGCAGTTTGAGGGGGCGCGGGTACACTGAAGCTTTCTTT. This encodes CASSLRGRGYTEAFF.

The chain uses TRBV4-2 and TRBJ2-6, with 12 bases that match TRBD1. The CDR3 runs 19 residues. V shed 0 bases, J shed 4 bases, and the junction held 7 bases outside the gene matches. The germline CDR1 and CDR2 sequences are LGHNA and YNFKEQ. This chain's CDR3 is CASSQDPGTGGTGANVLTF. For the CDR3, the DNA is TGTGCCAGCAGCCAAGATCCGGGGACAGGGGGCACCGGGGCCAACGTCCTGACTTTC.

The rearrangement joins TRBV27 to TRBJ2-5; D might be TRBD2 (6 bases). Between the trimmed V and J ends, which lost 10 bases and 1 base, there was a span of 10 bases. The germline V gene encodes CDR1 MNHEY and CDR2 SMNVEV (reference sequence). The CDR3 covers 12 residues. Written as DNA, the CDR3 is TGTGCCACCCCGACTAGCCAAGAGACCCAGTACTTC. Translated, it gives CATPTSQETQYF.

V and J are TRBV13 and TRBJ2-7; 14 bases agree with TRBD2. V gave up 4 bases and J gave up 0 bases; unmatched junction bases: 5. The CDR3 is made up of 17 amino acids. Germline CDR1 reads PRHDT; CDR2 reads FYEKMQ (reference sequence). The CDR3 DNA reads TGTGCCAGCAGCTCCGGACTAGCGGGAGGCCGCTCCTACGAGCAGTACTTC. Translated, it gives CASSSGLAGGRSYEQYF.

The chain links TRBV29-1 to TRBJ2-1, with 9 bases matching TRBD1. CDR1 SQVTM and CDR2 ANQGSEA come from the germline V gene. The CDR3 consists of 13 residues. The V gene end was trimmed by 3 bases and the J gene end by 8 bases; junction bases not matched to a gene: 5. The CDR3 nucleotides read TGCAGCGTTGATTCGGGACAGGGATATGAGCAGTTCTTC. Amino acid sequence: CSVDSGQGYEQFF.

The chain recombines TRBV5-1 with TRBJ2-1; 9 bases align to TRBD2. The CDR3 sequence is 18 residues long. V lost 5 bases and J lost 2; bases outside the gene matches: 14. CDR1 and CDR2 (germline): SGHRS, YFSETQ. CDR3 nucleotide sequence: TGCGCCAGCAGGCATGGGATTAGCGGGAGCGCGGCCTACAATGAGCAGTTCTTC. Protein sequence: CASRHGISGSAAYNEQFF.

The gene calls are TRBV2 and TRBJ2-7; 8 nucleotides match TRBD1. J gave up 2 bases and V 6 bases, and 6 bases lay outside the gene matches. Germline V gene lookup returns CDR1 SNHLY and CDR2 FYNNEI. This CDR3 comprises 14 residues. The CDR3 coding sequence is TGTGCCAGCAGGGAGGACAGGGATACCTACGAGCAGTACTTC. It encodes CASREDRDTYEQYF.

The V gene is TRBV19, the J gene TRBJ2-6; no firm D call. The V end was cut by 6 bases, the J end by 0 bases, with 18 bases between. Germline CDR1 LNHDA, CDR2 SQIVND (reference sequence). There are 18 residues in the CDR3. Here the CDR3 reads CASSRFGIQLSGANVLTF. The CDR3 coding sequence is TGTGCCAGTAGCCGCTTTGGCATACAGCTCTCTGGGGCCAACGTCCTGACTTTC.

The CDR3: CASSSRQGAAETQYF. CDR3 bases: TGCGCCAGCAGCTCCCGGCAGGGGGCGGCGGAGACCCAGTACTTC. This sequence joins TRBV5-1 and TRBJ2-5, with 8 bases aligning to TRBD1. Trimming at V came to 3 bases and at J to 5 bases, leaving 9 bases not matched to a gene. The CDR3 covers 15 residues. Germline CDR1 is SGHRS and CDR2 is YFSETQ.

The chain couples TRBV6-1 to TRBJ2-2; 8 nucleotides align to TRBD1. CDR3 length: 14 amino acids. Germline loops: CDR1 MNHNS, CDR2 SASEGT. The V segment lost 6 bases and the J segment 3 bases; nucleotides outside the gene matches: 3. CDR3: CASRQGQDTGELFF. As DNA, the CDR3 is TGTGCCAGCAGGCAGGGACAGGACACCGGGGAGCTGTTTTTT.